The T cell receptor beta chain under discussion was sequenced for a study of blood T cell repertoires in COVID-19. V was cut by 2 bases and J by 9 bases, with 11 bases left in between. The length of the CDR3 is 14 residues. Per the germline V gene, CDR1 is SGHVS and CDR2 is FNYEAQ. In the source study's methods: It was from reference gene primer amplification that nucleated cell counts were estimated. The data were produced by immunoSEQ multiplex PCR, yet TCRdb's version contains in-frame clones alone and is incomplete. The DNA gave D and trimming, while V, J and clone size come from that table. Among about 290,000 clones listed, around 86% were seen once.

What was sequenced was peripheral blood. The sequence was collected from a woman in her twenties or thirties with active or convalescent COVID-19. The chain employs TRBV7-6 and TRBJ1-6; D is possibly TRBD1 (5 bases). The CDR3 coding sequence is TGTGCCAGCAGCTTAAACCCGGGGGGTTCACCCCTCCACTTT. This codes for CASSLNPGGSPLHF.